This TCR beta chain is from a study of blood T cell repertoires in COVID-19. Study-level information: There were acute and convalescent COVID-19 samples, and they came from the United States, Italy and Spain.

About this clone: The germline gene is not matched at one end of the junction; a read error may be the cause.

In the original workflow: Amplification with reference gene primers provided the estimates of nucleated cell counts. Clones were read by immunoSEQ multiplex PCR, and TCRdb kept only the in-frame ones, dropping some. V, J and clone size reflect that table, while D and trimming were determined from the DNA. The table has 200,000 to 250,000 clones, around 80% seen once. The receptor was derived from a woman between 65 and 79 years old with acute or convalescent COVID-19. Sequencing input: peripheral blood.

DNA of the CDR3: TGTGCCAGCAGGGAAGGGAGCCGCAATCAGCCCCAGCATTTT. It specifies CASREGSRNQPQHF. This chain uses TRBV6-1 with TRBJ1-5; no firm D call. CDR1 and CDR2 (germline): MNHNS, SASEGT. The CDR3 extends over 14 amino acids.